The 23 T cell receptor beta chains below were found in one sample sequenced in a study of regulatory T cells in long-lasting Graves disease. Construction of the TCR beta libraries employed iRepertoire HTBI primers in conjunction with Arm-PCR of CDR3 regions. TCRdb fed the multiplex PCR reads into MiXCR, producing one record per CDR3 protein. The sample consists of about 400,000 distinct CDR3 sequences, about 20% of them appearing once. Time point specified: persistent/refractory GD, antithyroid drugs over 5 years with positive TRAb. The TCR library was prepared using RNA isolated from PBMCs. Here the sequenced sample was peripheral blood mononuclear cells (PBMCs), taken when the disease was refractory, from a patient treated with antithyroid drugs. These receptors were collected from a female donor with Graves disease.

This clonotype occurred many times. V and J are TRBV4-3 and TRBJ1-2; D remains ambiguous. This CDR3 comprises 14 residues. The germline V and J ends were trimmed by 1 base and 7 bases, with 13 bases remaining between them. From germline, CDR1 is LGHNA and CDR2 YSLEER. The CDR3: CASSQAATGGGYTF. CDR3 in DNA: TGCGCCAGCAGCCAAGCCGCAACCGGCGGTGGCTACACCTTC.

The chain recombines TRBV30 with TRBJ2-4; perhaps TRBD2 as D (5 bases). Deletions cut 0 bases from V and 8 bases from J, with 11 bases between. The length of the CDR3 is 13 residues. CDR1 and CDR2 (germline): GTSNPN, SVGIG (reference sequence). The CDR3 DNA reads as TGTGCCTGGAGTGTACGGGGTAGGGACATTCAGTACTTC. Its translation is CAWSVRGRDIQYF. Based on the CDR3 plus reference TRBV30 and TRBJ2-4, the full variable domain is SQTIHQWPATLVQPVGSPLSLECTVEGTSNPNLYWYRQAAGRGLQLLFYSVGIGQISSEVPQNLSASRPQDRQFILSSKKLLLSDSGFYLCAWSVRGRDIQYFGAGTRLSVL.

With regard to this clonotype: Just one base apart from a much larger clone, this may be a read error. V gene TRBV12-3 or TRBV12-4 combines with J gene TRBJ2-4; tentatively, D is TRBD2 (5 bases). CDR3 length equals 13 residues. The CDR3 spells CASSSSGKNIQHF. CDR3 nucleotides: TGTGCCAGCAGTTCCTCGGGGAAAAACATTCAGCACTTC.

This clonotype has more than one count but fewer than ten. The chain couples TRBV7-2 to TRBJ2-3; the D is unclear. This CDR3 has 16 amino acids. Germline V gene data show CDR1 as SGHTA and CDR2 as FQGNSA. Trimming took 5 bases from V and 0 from J, leaving 15 bases between them. In DNA, the CDR3 is TGTGCCAGCAGCCCTTTCCGTGGAGCCAGCACAGATACGCAGTATTTT. This translates into CASSPFRGASTDTQYF.

This clonotype showed up just a few times. A much larger clone is a single base away; this may be a read error. The V call is TRBV28, the J call TRBJ2-7; D perhaps matches TRBD1 (7 bases). The germline gives CDR1 MDHEN, CDR2 SYDVKM. The CDR3 covers 14 residues. The CDR3 DNA reads TGTGCCGGCAGTGCAGCAGGGGGGTCCTACGAGCAGTACTTC. The encoded protein is CAGSAAGGSYEQYF.

This clonotype was recorded at least ten times. The chain has TRBV7-2 and TRBJ2-5; D call uncertain. V gave up 3 bases and J gave up 5 bases, with 10 bases separating them. The CDR3 sequence is 13 residues long. Looked up from germline, CDR1 is SGHTA and CDR2 is FQGNSA. This CDR3 is CASSFQDRETQYF. DNA for the CDR3: TGTGCCAGCAGCTTTCAGGATAGGGAGACCCAGTACTTC. Complete variable domain (other parts from reference TRBV7-2 and TRBJ2-5): GAGVSQSPSNKVTEKGKDVELRCDPISGHTALYWYRQSLGQGLEFLIYFQGNSAPDKSGLPSDRFSAERTGGSVSTLTIQRTQQEDSAVYLCASSFQDRETQYFGPGTRLLVL.

This clonotype was seen repeatedly, ten times or more. V and J are TRBV20-1 and TRBJ1-1; D remains unclear. The germline gives CDR1 DFQATT, CDR2 SNEGSKA (reference sequence). Trimming pared 6 bases from V and 0 bases from J, leaving 11 bases between. The CDR3 contains 13 residues. Here the CDR3 reads CSAEPPMNTEAFF. The CDR3 DNA follows: TGCAGTGCCGAACCCCCAATGAACACTGAAGCTTTCTTT.

The chain couples TRBV12-3 or TRBV12-4 to TRBJ2-2, with no clear D. The CDR3 covers 17 residues. The V and J ends lost 7 bases and 6 bases respectively, with 24 bases between them. Here the CDR3 DNA reads TGTGCCAGCACCTCCCCCCAACCGTGGCGCCGGGCCGGGGAGCTGTTTTTT. This sequence encodes CASTSPQPWRRAGELFF.

The chain employs TRBV10-2 and TRBJ2-7; weak D call: TRBD1 (5 bases). The CDR3 consists of 14 residues. V lost 1 base to trimming and J lost 1 base, with 8 bases between them. From germline, CDR1 is WSHSY and CDR2 SAAADI. The CDR3 nucleotides are TGCGCCAGCAGTGAGTACAGGTTATCCTACGAGCAGTACTTC. It codes for CASSEYRLSYEQYF.

This chain joins TRBV5-1 and TRBJ1-1; possibly TRBD1 for D (5 bases). CDR3 length equals 12 residues. V lost 4 bases and J lost 8, with 12 bases in between. The V gene's germline CDR1 is SGHRS and CDR2 YFSETQ. The CDR3 sequence: CASSPGMGEAFF. CDR3 DNA sequence: TGCGCCAGCAGCCCAGGGATGGGAGAAGCTTTCTTT.

This clonotype showed up many times. The rearrangement links TRBV7-2 to TRBJ2-5; tentatively, D is TRBD2 (6 bases). The CDR3 has 15 residues. Trimming removed 7 bases from V and 3 bases from J, with 18 bases in between. Germline V gene sequence: CDR1 SGHTA, CDR2 FQGNSA. The CDR3 DNA sequence: TGTGCCAGCACCAAGGCGGGAAGGGAGGAAGAGACCCAGTACTTC. It codes for CASTKAGREEETQYF.

Many counts were recorded for this clonotype. This chain connects TRBV6-2 or TRBV6-3 to TRBJ2-5; the D is unclear. Between the trimmed V and J ends, which lost 0 bases and 2 bases, there was a span of 7 bases. This CDR3 spans 14 amino acids. Germline CDR1 and CDR2: MNHEY and SVGEGT. CDR3 nucleotides: TGTGCCAGCAGTTACTCAGGGTATCAAGAGACCCAGTACTTC. Translated, it gives CASSYSGYQETQYF.

Ten or more counts support this clonotype. The V call is TRBV7-2, the J call TRBJ2-7, with TRBD2 identical over 15 bases. The CDR3 loop spans 17 amino acids. Trimming cost V 4 bases and J 3 bases; bases outside gene matches: 7. CDR1 and CDR2 from the germline V gene are SGHTA and FQGNSA. CDR3 coding DNA: TGTGCCAGCAGCTCCGGGACTAGCGGGAGGAATTACTACGAGCAGTACTTC. Its protein is CASSSGTSGRNYYEQYF. Looking up the rest from reference TRBV7-2 and TRBJ2-7 gives the full variable domain: GAGVSQSPSNKVTEKGKDVELRCDPISGHTALYWYRQSLGQGLEFLIYFQGNSAPDKSGLPSDRFSAERTGGSVSTLTIQRTQQEDSAVYLCASSSGTSGRNYYEQYFGPGTRLTVT.

This clonotype was recorded a few times. The chain recombines TRBV6-1 with TRBJ1-1; the match to TRBD1 covers 7 bases. V was pared by 6 bases and J by 4 bases, with 11 bases of the junction left unmatched. Germline CDR1 reads MNHNS; CDR2 reads SASEGT. This CDR3 region has 15 residues. CDR3 bases: TGTGCCAGCAGCCCACAGGAGGGGGCGATCACTGAAGCTTTCTTT. It encodes CASSPQEGAITEAFF.

V usage is TRBV9 and J usage is TRBJ2-5, with 9 nucleotides matching TRBD1. CDR3 length: 15 residues. The germline CDR1 and CDR2 sequences are SGDLS and YYNGEE. The junction had 3 bases not matched to a gene; V was cut back by 2 bases and J by 1 base. The CDR3 DNA reads as TGTGCCAGCAGCGTCTTGACAGGGGGCCAAGAGACCCAGTACTTC. Its translation: CASSVLTGGQETQYF.

This clonotype was seen a few times. This sequence joins TRBV5-5 and TRBJ1-6, with 10 bases that match TRBD1. V lost 3 bases, J lost 6 bases, and 3 bases stayed unmatched. Germline V gives CDR1 SGHKS, CDR2 YYEKEE (reference sequence). This CDR3 contains 15 residues. The CDR3 sequence: CASSSGQGFNSPLHF. CDR3 in DNA: TGTGCCAGCAGCTCGGGACAGGGGTTTAATTCACCCCTCCACTTT.

The V call is TRBV28, the J call TRBJ2-1; D is unclear. Germline V CDR1 and CDR2: MDHEN, SYDVKM. The CDR3 sequence is 14 residues long. Between the trimmed V and J ends, which lost 5 bases and 9 bases, there was a span of 17 bases. The CDR3 reads CASSRPGDLGEQFF. In DNA, the CDR3 is TGTGCCAGCAGTCGTCCAGGTGACTTGGGTGAGCAGTTCTTC. The full variable domain, in which reference TRBV28 and TRBJ2-1 provide the parts outside the CDR3, is DVKVTQSSRYLVKRTGEKVFLECVQDMDHENMFWYRQDPGLGLRLIYFSYDVKMKEKGDIPEGYSVSREKKERFSLILESASTNQTSMYLCASSRPGDLGEQFFGPGTRLTVL.

This clonotype was picked up many times. V usage is TRBV2 and J usage is TRBJ1-1; D uncertain. The germline V gene has CDR1 SNHLY and CDR2 FYNNEI. The V end was cut by 3 bases, the J end by 0 bases, with 11 bases between. This CDR3 has 15 residues. The CDR3 bases are TGTGCCAGCAGTGATGGTGGCGGAGTGAACACTGAAGCTTTCTTT. It specifies CASSDGGGVNTEAFF.

This clonotype has a handful of counts. V gene TRBV4-2 combines with J gene TRBJ2-5; 7 bases agree with TRBD2. The germline CDR1 and CDR2 sequences are LGHNA and YNFKEQ. The CDR3 extends over 15 amino acids. V was clipped by 2 bases and J by 5 bases; unmatched bases: 8. The chain's CDR3 is CASSQSRGGRETQYF. The CDR3 bases are TGTGCCAGCAGCCAAAGTCGGGGAGGGCGCGAGACCCAGTACTTC.

This clonotype was recorded a few times. CDR3 protein: CATTRVGAQAPCGKSCEQYF. The CDR3 nucleotides are TGTGCCACCACACGAGTGGGGGCACAGGCTCCATGCGGGAAGTCTTGTGAGCAGTACTTC. The chain employs TRBV24-1 and TRBJ2-7; D assignment may be TRBD1 or TRBD2 (6 bases each). The CDR3 runs to 20 residues. V was clipped by 8 bases and J by 7 bases, with 38 bases between them. Germline lookup yields CDR1 KGHDR and CDR2 SFDVKD.

V and J are TRBV30 and TRBJ1-2; TRBD1 might be the D (5 bases). V lost 1 base and J lost 8, with 11 bases in between. Germline values: CDR1 GTSNPN, CDR2 SVGIG (reference sequence). This CDR3 has 12 amino acids. The CDR3 nucleotides read TGTGCCTGGAGTGATCAGGGACTAGGCTACACCTTC. Its translation: CAWSDQGLGYTF.

This clonotype has just a few counts. V usage is TRBV30 and J usage is TRBJ2-2; D not certain. V was clipped by 1 base and J by 3 bases, with 6 bases between them. Germline V gene lookup returns CDR1 GTSNPN and CDR2 SVGIG (reference sequence). CDR3 length equals 13 residues. The CDR3 bases are TGTGCCTGGAGTGCGGGTTACACCGGGGAGCTGTTTTTT. This sequence encodes CAWSAGYTGELFF.

There are a few counts of this clonotype. This chain links TRBV7-9 with TRBJ1-5, with D uncertain. Trimming took off 4 bases at V and 3 bases at J, with 13 bases between the two ends. CDR3 length equals 15 residues. Germline V lookup: CDR1 SEHNR, CDR2 FQNEAQ (reference sequence). The chain's CDR3 is CASSSHGTNNQPQHF. The CDR3 coding sequence is TGTGCCAGCAGCTCACACGGAACGAACAATCAGCCCCAGCATTTT.